The 19 T cell receptor beta chains in this list originate from one sample, sequenced in a study of T cell repertoires in cytomegalovirus infection. The antigens of these receptors remain unknown. MiXCR was run by TCRdb on the reads, yielding one entry per CDR3 protein. The sample holds about 900,000 distinct CDR3 sequences; approximately 32% are singletons and the top ten take over 10%. The sample was cultured CD8+ T cells from PBMCs, taken from culture after CMV antigen stimulation. The receptors here all came from a human donor in good health (CMV status not recorded). Some clones in this sample may be carry-over from other donors' samples.

This clonotype was found a few times. The gene calls are TRBV15 and TRBJ2-7; TRBD2 aligns across 7 bases. Losses at the gene ends were 0 bases for V and 2 bases for J; bases not matched to a gene: 7. The germline gives CDR1 LNHNV, CDR2 YYDKDF (reference sequence). This CDR3 has 16 amino acids. The CDR3 DNA sequence: TGTGCCACCAGCAGAGATCAAAGCGGGGTCGCCTACGAGCAGTACTTC. Protein: CATSRDQSGVAYEQYF.

V gene TRBV5-6 combines with J gene TRBJ2-7; D gene uncertain. V lost 2 bases to trimming and J lost 0 bases, with 15 bases between them. Per the germline V gene, CDR1 is SGHDT and CDR2 is YYEEEE. CDR3 size: 16 residues. CDR3 residues: CASSFRWFSLSYEQYF. The CDR3 nucleotides read TGTGCCAGCAGCTTCAGGTGGTTCAGCCTCTCCTACGAGCAGTACTTC.

The chain links TRBV18 to TRBJ2-5; TRBD2 aligns across 7 bases. This CDR3 is 16 amino acids long. Germline V lookup: CDR1 KGHSH, CDR2 LQKENI. Unmatched junction bases numbered 6, after V lost 2 bases and J lost 0 bases. The CDR3 here is CASSPSAGLDQETQYF. The DNA for the CDR3 is TGTGCCAGCTCACCATCAGCGGGGCTGGACCAAGAGACCCAGTACTTC.

This clonotype was seen a handful of times. The rearrangement joins TRBV7-2 to TRBJ2-2; D is possibly TRBD2 (7 bases). Germline V CDR1 and CDR2: SGHTA, FQGNSA. Trimming took off 1 base at V and 4 bases at J, with 13 bases between the two ends. The length of the CDR3 is 16 residues. The CDR3 spells CASSLEGGAITGELFF. CDR3 in DNA: TGTGCCAGCAGCTTAGAAGGGGGGGCCATCACCGGGGAGCTGTTTTTT.

This chain links TRBV6-1 with TRBJ1-2; D possibly corresponds to TRBD1 (6 bases). Germline CDR1 and CDR2: MNHNS and SASEGT. V was pared by 6 bases and J by 7 bases, with 18 bases between. The CDR3 has 14 amino acids. CDR3 residues: CASRTPTGMGGYTF. For the CDR3, the DNA is TGTGCCAGCAGAACGCCAACAGGGATGGGTGGCTACACCTTC.

V is TRBV15 and J is TRBJ2-2; the D gene could be TRBD1 or TRBD2 (5 bases each). Germline assignment: CDR1 LNHNV and CDR2 YYDKDF (reference sequence). The CDR3 is 12 amino acids. V was shortened by 8 bases and J by 7 bases, with 11 bases between the two germline ends. CDR3 residues: CATLGGLGELFF. The CDR3 DNA reads TGTGCCACCCTTGGGGGTCTCGGGGAGCTGTTTTTT. The whole variable domain, remainder taken from reference TRBV15 and TRBJ2-2, is DAMVIQNPRYQVTQFGKPVTLSCSQTLNHNVMYWYQQKSSQAPKLLFHYYDKDFNNEADTPDNFQSRRPNTSFCFLDIRSPGLGDTAMYLCATLGGLGELFFGEGSRLTVL.

This clonotype was observed many times. The chain uses TRBV7-2 and TRBJ1-1; possible D gene TRBD1, 6 bases. This CDR3 is built from 13 residues. In germline, CDR1 is SGHTA, CDR2 FQGNSA. Trimming removed 1 base at V and 10 bases at J, with 13 bases between. CDR3 amino acids: CASSLGVQGRAFF. CDR3 nucleotides: TGTGCCAGCAGCTTAGGAGTCCAGGGGAGAGCTTTCTTT.

The table lists this clonotype with a few counts. CDR3 in amino acids: CASGLFSRGFTGEAFF. The CDR3 nucleotides read TGTGCTAGTGGTTTGTTTTCGAGGGGGTTTACGGGTGAAGCTTTCTTT. The chain combines TRBV12-5 with TRBJ1-1; D is possibly TRBD1 (6 bases). CDR1 is LGHNT and CDR2 is FRNRAP in the germline V gene. Trimming left V 2 bases short and J 7 bases short, with 20 bases between. The CDR3 covers 16 residues.

The gene calls are TRBV27 and TRBJ2-7; TRBD1 or TRBD2 may be the D gene (5 bases each). CDR1 and CDR2 from the germline V gene are MNHEY and SMNVEV (reference sequence). V was cut by 7 bases and J by 5 bases, with 12 bases left in between. The CDR3 totals 12 residues. The CDR3 sequence: CASTGPLDEQYF. CDR3 nucleotides: TGTGCCAGCACGGGACCGCTGGACGAGCAGTACTTC.

This clonotype was recorded at least ten times. One end of the junction varies from germline; a read error may be responsible. The V call is TRBV6-5, the J call TRBJ2-5; 7 bases fit TRBD2. CDR3 length: 14 amino acids. CDR1 and CDR2 (germline): MNHEY, SVGAGI. As DNA, the CDR3 is TGTGCCAGCAGTCGGGGGAGGGTTCAAGAGAGCCAGTACTTC. Translating gives CASSRGRVQESQYF.

The CDR3 here is CASSLTGLSSYEQYF. DNA of the CDR3: TGTGCCAGCAGTCTAACCGGGCTGAGCTCCTACGAGCAGTACTTC. The chain carries TRBV12-3 or TRBV12-4 and TRBJ2-7, with no clear D. Trimming cost V 5 bases and J 0 bases, with 14 bases left between them. The CDR3 runs to 15 residues.

The chain combines TRBV12-3 or TRBV12-4 with TRBJ1-2, with D hard to call. The CDR3 runs 12 residues. The V end was cut by 4 bases, the J end by 6 bases, with 9 bases between. DNA of the CDR3: TGTGCCAGCAGTTATGGATCTCATGGCTACACCTTC. It yields the protein CASSYGSHGYTF.

Only a few counts were recorded for this clonotype. The gene calls are TRBV7-2 and TRBJ2-7; 16 bases map to TRBD2. This CDR3 comprises 16 residues. V lost 4 bases to trimming and J lost 6 bases; unmatched junction nucleotides: 6. The germline CDR1 and CDR2 sequences are SGHTA and FQGNSA. The CDR3 here is CASSSGTSGGGLEQYF. CDR3 nucleotide sequence: TGTGCCAGCAGCTCGGGGACTAGCGGGGGGGGACTCGAGCAGTACTTC. Full variable domain (missing parts from reference TRBV7-2 and TRBJ2-7): GAGVSQSPSNKVTEKGKDVELRCDPISGHTALYWYRQSLGQGLEFLIYFQGNSAPDKSGLPSDRFSAERTGGSVSTLTIQRTQQEDSAVYLCASSSGTSGGGLEQYFGPGTRLTVT.

This clonotype was counted at least ten times. The V gene is TRBV12-3 or TRBV12-4, the J gene TRBJ1-3, with D possibly being TRBD1 (6 bases). The germline V and J ends were trimmed by 11 bases and 0 bases, with 17 bases remaining between them. The CDR3 totals 15 residues. CDR3 bases: TGTGCCGGGACACGCATTCCTTCCTCTGGAAACACCATATATTTT. Its protein product is CAGTRIPSSGNTIYF.

The rearrangement links TRBV7-6 to TRBJ1-1, with a weak D call TRBD1 (6 bases). The CDR3 spans 14 residues. V lost 5 bases to trimming and J lost 8 bases, with 18 bases between them. CDR1 and CDR2 (germline): SGHVS, FNYEAQ. The CDR3 DNA reads TGTGCCAGCAGCCCATCGGGACAACCGTTCGAAGCTTTCTTT. Its protein is CASSPSGQPFEAFF.

CDR3 bases: TGTGCCAGCAGTTTATCGACAGGGGCGCTCACAGATACGCAGTATTTT. Translating gives CASSLSTGALTDTQYF. V and J are TRBV27 and TRBJ2-3; 8 nucleotides align to TRBD1. CDR3 length: 16 amino acids. CDR1 MNHEY and CDR2 SMNVEV come from the germline V gene (reference sequence). With V trimmed by 0 bases and J by 2 bases, 4 bases remained unmatched.

Worth noting for this clonotype: It may be a read error: a sequence one base away is much more abundant. The V and J genes are TRBV7-6 and TRBJ2-1; D not resolved. Germline loops: CDR1 SGHVS, CDR2 FNYEAQ. V lost 2 bases and J 5 bases, leaving 19 bases between the germline ends. This CDR3 contains 17 residues. The CDR3 protein is CASSLLSPTFPDNEQFF. For the CDR3, the DNA is TGTGCCAGCAGCTTACTCTCTCCGACCTTTCCCGACAATGAGCAGTTCTTC. Together with reference TRBV7-6 and TRBJ2-1, the CDR3 gives the full variable domain: GAGVSQSPRYKVTKRGQDVALRCDPISGHVSLYWYRQALGQGPEFLTYFNYEAQQDKSGLPNDRFSAERPEGSISTLTIQRTEQRDSAMYRCASSLLSPTFPDNEQFFGPGTRLTVL.

The gene calls are TRBV6-6 and TRBJ1-2, with TRBD1 matching over 9 bases. The CDR3 runs 17 residues. V dropped 2 bases and J dropped 4; count of bases not matched to a gene: 11. Germline loops: CDR1 MNHNY, CDR2 SVGAGI (reference sequence). CDR3 in amino acids: CASSYVRTGEVGYGYTF. CDR3 nucleotide sequence: TGTGCCAGCAGTTACGTCCGGACAGGGGAAGTCGGCTATGGCTACACCTTC.

Notes on this clonotype: A read error may account for a junction end that differs from germline. The rearrangement links TRBV5-6 to TRBJ1-1; no clear D. Germline values: CDR1 SGHDT, CDR2 YYEEEE. The CDR3 totals 14 residues. CDR3 coding DNA: TGTACCAGCAGCTCCCCATCTCTGAACACTGAAGCTTTCTTT. Protein product: CTSSSPSLNTEAFF. Full variable domain (rest looked up from reference TRBV5-6 and TRBJ1-1): DAGVTQSPTHLIKTRGQQVTLRCSPKSGHDTVSWYQQALGQGPQFIFQYYEEEERQRGNFPDRFSGHQFPNYSSELNVNALLLGDSALYLCTSSSPSLNTEAFFGQGTRLTVV.